This TCR beta chain was sequenced during a study of T cell changes during pregnancy in multiple sclerosis. The repertoire was sequenced with immunoSEQ multiplex PCR; TCRdb's copy has only in-frame clones and lacks some. This table holds about 100,000 clones, 85% to 95% found once. With 2 bases clipped from V and 0 bases from J, the junction kept 19 bases outside the gene matches. The CDR3 extends over 22 amino acids. Germline assignment: CDR1 SGHVS and CDR2 FQNEAQ. The chain couples TRBV7-8 to TRBJ1-5; 10 bases are shared with TRBD1. The material was peripheral blood, obtained in the third trimester of pregnancy. The sequence came from a female donor in good health, enrolled as a control in a pregnancy study. In DNA, the CDR3 is TGTGCCAGCAGCTTAATTTCCCTCTCCCGGGACAGGGGATTCTATAGCAATCAGCCCCAGCATTTT. Its translation: CASSLISLSRDRGFYSNQPQHF.